This TCR beta chain was sequenced during a study of T cells in Graves' hyperthyroidism and ophthalmopathy. CDR3 length: 15 amino acids. After removal of 7 bases from V and 3 bases from J, the junction contained 9 bases not matched to a gene. Germline-derived CDR1 and CDR2 are KGHDR and SFDVKD. The investigators amplified TCR beta CDR3 regions from RNA transcripts. A first-round RT-PCR of the TCR CDR3 used the HTBI primer set. TCRdb reprocessed the multiplex PCR reads with MiXCR, giving one entry per CDR3 protein. The sample contains about 580,000 distinct CDR3 sequences, approximately 13% of which appear only once. In its sample, this clonotype was seen many times.

The chain is built from TRBV24-1 and TRBJ2-3; the match to TRBD1 covers 7 bases. Input material: blood. This clonotype was obtained from a young woman with Graves' hyperthyroidism that later progressed to Graves' ophthalmopathy. CDR3 protein: CATSQNRGTTDTQYF. The CDR3 DNA is TGTGCCACCAGCCAGAACAGGGGAACGACAGATACGCAGTATTTT.